These 10 T cell receptor beta chains were sequenced from one sample in a study of technical replicates of blood from a few donors. The protocol was immunoSEQ multiplex PCR, while the TCRdb copy is restricted to in-frame clones and leaves out a portion. The sample shows some 84,000 clones, roughly nine tenths of them seen only once. Sample: T cells isolated from PBMCs. Receptor source: a human donor in good health.

This sequence joins TRBV6-1 and TRBJ2-7; a weak D match, TRBD1 (7 bases). Between the trimmed V and J ends, which lost 8 bases and 0 bases, there was a span of 11 bases. Germline CDR1 MNHNS, CDR2 SASEGT. This CDR3 region has 13 residues. In DNA, the CDR3 is TGTGCCAGCGGGGGGACAGTCTCCTACGAGCAGTACTTC. It is translated as CASGGTVSYEQYF.

This clone was counted a single time. V and J are TRBV5-4 and TRBJ1-2; perhaps TRBD1 as D (5 bases). V lost 0 bases to trimming and J lost 2 bases, with 8 bases between them. The germline V gene encodes CDR1 SGHNT and CDR2 YYREEE (reference sequence). The CDR3 is 14 residues long. Here the CDR3 reads CASSLDRSNYGYTF. In DNA form, the CDR3 reads TGTGCCAGCAGCTTGGACAGGAGCAACTATGGCTACACCTTC. The complete variable domain, with remaining parts taken from reference TRBV5-4 and TRBJ1-2, reads ETGVTQSPTHLIKTRGQQVTLRCSSQSGHNTVSWYQQALGQGPQFIFQYYREEENGRGNFPPRFSGLQFPNYSSELNVNALELDDSALYLCASSLDRSNYGYTFGSGTRLTVV.

V usage is TRBV6-5 and J usage is TRBJ1-3, with D unresolved. CDR3 length: 14 residues. Germline CDR1 reads MNHEY; CDR2 reads SVGAGI. V lost 7 bases, J lost 2 bases, and 12 bases lay in between. CDR3 loop: CASTTPRAGNTIYF. The CDR3 bases are TGTGCCAGCACAACACCACGGGCTGGAAACACCATATATTTT.

The V call is TRBV7-3, the J call TRBJ2-3, with 13 bases that match TRBD2. The CDR3 covers 16 residues. Germline CDR1 and CDR2: SGHTA and FQGTGA. With V trimmed by 5 bases and J by 0 bases, 2 bases remained unmatched. This chain's CDR3 is CASSRLAGGSTDTQYF. The CDR3 coding sequence is TGTGCCAGCAGCCGACTAGCGGGAGGCAGCACAGATACGCAGTATTTT.

The genes are TRBV6-5 and TRBJ2-1, with TRBD2 matching 13 bases. The ends lost 8 bases at V and 9 bases at J; junction bases unmatched: 7. CDR3 length: 14 residues. Germline loops: CDR1 MNHEY, CDR2 SVGAGI. The CDR3 nucleotides read TGTGCCAGCTTGACTAGCGGGGGGAGGGGTGAGCAGTTCTTC. Its translation is CASLTSGGRGEQFF.

The V gene is TRBV29-1, the J gene TRBJ2-1, with a weak D call TRBD2 (5 bases). The CDR3 has 14 amino acids. V lost 3 bases and J 4 bases, leaving 13 bases between the germline ends. Germline lookup yields CDR1 SQVTM and CDR2 ANQGSEA. In DNA, the CDR3 is TGCAGCGTTGACCCGCGGGCAAGGTACAATGAGCAGTTCTTC. This sequence encodes CSVDPRARYNEQFF.

V and J are TRBV6-4 and TRBJ1-2; TRBD1 agrees at 9 bases. The CDR3 totals 13 residues. The germline CDR1 and CDR2 sequences are MRHNA and SNTAGT. Trimming cost V 3 bases and J 8 bases; bases outside gene matches: 4. CDR3 in amino acids: CASSEGQGFGYTF. For the CDR3, the DNA is TGTGCCAGCAGTGAGGGACAGGGATTCGGCTACACCTTC.

The chain uses TRBV4-3 and TRBJ2-2; 11 bases match TRBD2. The CDR3 is 14 amino acids. V trimming: 3 bases; J trimming: 6 bases; junction bases outside the gene matches: 0. Germline CDR1 reads LGHNA; CDR2 reads YSLEER. The CDR3 loop reads CASSQGLAAGELFF. The CDR3 nucleotides are TGCGCCAGCAGCCAGGGACTAGCGGCCGGGGAGCTGTTTTTT.

V is TRBV19 and J is TRBJ1-1, with 10 bases lining up with TRBD1. CDR3 length: 18 amino acids. The trim removed 2 bases at V and 4 bases at J, leaving 13 bases unmatched. Germline V gives CDR1 LNHDA, CDR2 SQIVND (reference sequence). In DNA, the CDR3 is TGTGCCAGTAGTATAAGGTCATCGGGACAGGGGATTCGCACTGAAGCTTTCTTT. The encoded protein is CASSIRSSGQGIRTEAFF.

V usage is TRBV5-1 and J usage is TRBJ1-1; tentatively, D is TRBD1 (6 bases). Trimming shortened V by 0 bases and J by 1 base, and 13 bases separated the two germline ends. Germline CDR1 is SGHRS and CDR2 is YFSETQ. This CDR3 contains 16 residues. CDR3 sequence: CASSLALGQSNTEAFF. CDR3 DNA: TGCGCCAGCAGCTTGGCCTTAGGACAGTCGAACACTGAAGCTTTCTTT. Full variable domain (missing parts from reference TRBV5-1 and TRBJ1-1): KAGVTQTPRYLIKTRGQQVTLSCSPISGHRSVSWYQQTPGQGLQFLFEYFSETQRNKGNFPGRFSGRQFSNSRSEMNVSTLELGDSALYLCASSLALGQSNTEAFFGQGTRLTVV.